The 27 T cell receptor beta chains below all came from one sample that was sequenced in a study of blood T cell repertoires in COVID-19. Data came from immunoSEQ multiplex PCR; TCRdb stores just in-frame clones and leaves some out. The data hold roughly 76,000 clones, with roughly 89% observed a single time. Sequenced input: peripheral blood. Receptors originate from a man in his 70s with active or convalescent COVID-19.

The chain couples TRBV25-1 to TRBJ2-3, with TRBD2 matching over 9 bases. CDR3 length: 15 amino acids. Germline V gives CDR1 MGHDK, CDR2 SYGVNS. V was pared by 6 bases and J by 6 bases, with 10 bases of the junction left unmatched. The CDR3 sequence: CASRPSGALGDTQYF. CDR3 DNA sequence: TGTGCCAGCAGGCCTAGCGGGGCTCTGGGGGATACGCAGTATTTT.

The chain couples TRBV19 to TRBJ2-1; perhaps TRBD2 as D (5 bases). This CDR3 spans 11 amino acids. The ends were cut back, 5 bases at V and 13 bases at J, with 12 bases in the middle. Germline lookup yields CDR1 LNHDA and CDR2 SQIVND (reference sequence). The CDR3: CASSYREKQFF. In DNA form, the CDR3 reads TGTGCCAGTAGTTACCGGGAAAAACAGTTCTTC.

This clone showed up just once. The V gene is TRBV4-2, the J gene TRBJ2-7, with a possible D match to TRBD1 (6 bases). The CDR3 has 14 residues. V gave up 1 base and J gave up 4 bases, with 11 bases separating them. Germline V gives CDR1 LGHNA, CDR2 YNFKEQ. The DNA of the CDR3 is TGTGCCAGCAGCCAAGGGGCAGGGGAGTACGAGCAGTACTTC. This codes for CASSQGAGEYEQYF.

J is TRBJ2-7 and V is TRBV18; D remains unclear. The CDR3 totals 14 residues. Germline V lookup: CDR1 KGHSH, CDR2 LQKENI. V was pared by 6 bases and J by 1 base, with 13 bases between. CDR3 residues: CASSLPPGSYEQYF. As DNA, the CDR3 is TGTGCCAGCTCCCTACCCCCAGGTTCCTACGAGCAGTACTTC.

The chain combines TRBV30 with TRBJ2-2; 11 bases fit TRBD2. Germline values: CDR1 GTSNPN, CDR2 SVGIG (reference sequence). The V gene end was trimmed by 5 bases and the J gene end by 2 bases; junction bases not matched to a gene: 4. This CDR3 is built from 15 residues. The CDR3 region is CAWRLAGFNTGELFF. CDR3 DNA: TGTGCCTGGCGACTAGCGGGATTTAACACCGGGGAGCTGTTTTTT.

The chain couples TRBV19 to TRBJ1-5; the match to TRBD1 covers 9 bases. The V segment lost 5 bases and the J segment 2 bases; nucleotides outside the gene matches: 10. The CDR3 sequence is 17 residues long. CDR1 and CDR2 from the germline V gene are LNHDA and SQIVND (reference sequence). CDR3 amino acids: CASSLTGGIIGNQPQHF. CDR3 nucleotides: TGTGCCAGTAGTCTTACAGGGGGCATCATCGGCAATCAGCCCCAGCATTTT.

This chain uses TRBV10-3 with TRBJ1-4, with D tentatively TRBD1 (6 bases). There are 15 residues in the CDR3. Germline V lookup: CDR1 ENHRY, CDR2 SYGVKD. V dropped 2 bases and J dropped 8 bases, with 15 bases sitting between them. CDR3 in amino acids: CAISEARTVGEKLFF. CDR3 sequence (DNA): TGTGCCATCAGTGAGGCCAGGACAGTCGGAGAAAAACTGTTTTTT.

This rearrangement joins TRBV28 to TRBJ1-3; D is possibly TRBD1 (5 bases). CDR3 length equals 15 residues. The V end was cut by 8 bases, the J end by 0 bases, with 14 bases between. Germline V CDR1 and CDR2: MDHEN, SYDVKM. The CDR3 protein is CASRGTVHSGNTIYF. CDR3 bases: TGTGCCAGCCGGGGGACGGTTCACTCTGGAAACACCATATATTTT.

The chain combines TRBV6-6 with TRBJ1-6, with a weak D call TRBD1 (6 bases). V lost 5 bases and J lost 0, with 20 bases in between. The germline V gene encodes CDR1 MNHNY and CDR2 SVGAGI (reference sequence). This CDR3 region has 19 residues. This CDR3 reads CASSRPSGHRSSYNSPLHF. The CDR3 DNA sequence: TGTGCCAGCAGTCGACCCTCGGGACACCGGAGCTCCTATAATTCACCCCTCCACTTT.

This clone was seen only a few times. The V call is TRBV5-1, the J call TRBJ2-7; 9 bases agree with TRBD2. The CDR3 spans 13 residues. The J segment lost 2 bases and the V segment lost 5 bases, leaving 2 bases of the junction unmatched. Germline CDR1 and CDR2: SGHRS and YFSETQ. CDR3 residues: CASRTSGAYEQYF. Written as DNA, the CDR3 is TGCGCCAGCAGGACTAGCGGAGCCTACGAGCAGTACTTC.

The chain recombines TRBV30 with TRBJ1-3; D uncertain. CDR1 is GTSNPN, CDR2 SVGIG, per germline (reference sequence). The ends were cut back, 2 bases at V and 4 bases at J, with 12 bases in the middle. This CDR3 is 14 amino acids long. The CDR3 loop reads CAWSRGIGGNTIYF. CDR3 nucleotide sequence: TGTGCCTGGAGTCGAGGGATAGGCGGAAACACCATATATTTT.

The chain has TRBV6-1 and TRBJ2-7; 9 nucleotides agree with TRBD1. J gave up 2 bases and V 3 bases, and 8 bases lay outside the gene matches. The germline CDR1 and CDR2 sequences are MNHNS and SASEGT. The CDR3 has 16 residues. The CDR3 DNA sequence: TGTGCCAGCAGTGACCCCCGGGACAGGGCTGCCTACGAGCAGTACTTC. This translates into CASSDPRDRAAYEQYF.

The chain couples TRBV7-2 to TRBJ2-3; 10 bases line up with TRBD2. J was trimmed by 4 bases and V by 0 bases; bases with no gene match: 10. Germline V lookup: CDR1 SGHTA, CDR2 FQGNSA. The CDR3 runs 18 residues. The CDR3 sequence: CASSLAAGGRFRPDTQYF. CDR3 DNA sequence: TGTGCCAGCAGCTTAGCAGCGGGAGGGCGGTTTAGGCCAGATACGCAGTATTTT. Filled out from reference TRBV7-2 and TRBJ2-3, the complete variable domain reads GAGVSQSPSNKVTEKGKDVELRCDPISGHTALYWYRQSLGQGLEFLIYFQGNSAPDKSGLPSDRFSAERTGGSVSTLTIQRTQQEDSAVYLCASSLAAGGRFRPDTQYFGPGTRLTVL.

The V gene is TRBV5-1, the J gene TRBJ2-5; 14 nucleotides align to TRBD2. The CDR3 has 19 amino acids. Germline CDR1 and CDR2: SGHRS and YFSETQ. V was clipped by 4 bases and J by 1 base; unmatched bases: 12. CDR3 region: CASSRGTSGSFRFQETQYF. The CDR3 nucleotides read TGCGCCAGCAGCAGGGGGACTAGCGGGAGTTTTCGGTTCCAAGAGACCCAGTACTTC.

This clone was observed a few times. The chain has TRBV27 and TRBJ2-1; perhaps TRBD2 as D (6 bases). Germline V gene sequence: CDR1 MNHEY, CDR2 SMNVEV (reference sequence). The CDR3 length is 22 residues. V was pared by 2 bases and J by 0 bases, with 29 bases between. The CDR3 loop reads CASSLTTYDGTRQASSYNEQFF. CDR3 DNA: TGTGCCAGCAGTTTAACCACGTACGACGGGACTCGCCAGGCGAGCTCCTACAATGAGCAGTTCTTC.

This clone showed up just once. The rearrangement joins TRBV4-3 to TRBJ2-7, with TRBD2 identical over 14 bases. Trimming took 2 bases from V and 5 from J; bases not matched to a gene: 5. The CDR3 extends over 16 amino acids. Germline V gene lookup returns CDR1 LGHNA and CDR2 YSLEER. The CDR3 protein is CASSQRLAGGRDEQYF. In nucleotides, the CDR3 is TGCGCCAGCAGCCAAAGACTAGCGGGAGGGCGGGACGAGCAGTACTTC.

The V and J genes are TRBV2 and TRBJ2-7; 12 bases are shared with TRBD2. J lost 9 bases, V lost 6 bases, and 12 bases had no gene match. Per germline, CDR1 SNHLY and CDR2 FYNNEI. The CDR3 consists of 15 residues. CDR3 coding DNA: TGTGCCAGCAGGCGGACTAGCGGGATTACGTTAGCGCAGTACTTC. Its translation: CASRRTSGITLAQYF.

The chain carries TRBV30 and TRBJ1-5; 7 positions match TRBD1. Unmatched junction bases numbered 5, after V lost 2 bases and J lost 7 bases. Germline V gives CDR1 GTSNPN, CDR2 SVGIG (reference sequence). CDR3 length equals 13 residues. CDR3 DNA: TGTGCCTGGAGTTTCCAGGGGGGACAGCCCCAGCATTTT. Amino acids: CAWSFQGGQPQHF.

The chain is built from TRBV5-1 and TRBJ2-1; 7 bases agree with TRBD1. Trimming at V came to 4 bases and at J to 4 bases, leaving 8 bases not matched to a gene. This CDR3 comprises 15 residues. Per the germline V gene, CDR1 is SGHRS and CDR2 is YFSETQ. The CDR3, as DNA: TGCGCCAGCAGCGTAACCGGGACAGAATACAATGAGCAGTTCTTC. Translated: CASSVTGTEYNEQFF. The variable domain in full, completed from reference TRBV5-1 and TRBJ2-1, reads KAGVTQTPRYLIKTRGQQVTLSCSPISGHRSVSWYQQTPGQGLQFLFEYFSETQRNKGNFPGRFSGRQFSNSRSEMNVSTLELGDSALYLCASSVTGTEYNEQFFGPGTRLTVL.

The V and J genes are TRBV7-2 and TRBJ1-5, with TRBD1 matching over 8 bases. J lost 7 bases, V lost 2 bases, and 7 bases had no gene match. CDR1 and CDR2 from the germline V gene are SGHTA and FQGNSA. This CDR3 comprises 15 residues. The CDR3 DNA reads as TGTGCCAGCAGCTTACATGGACAGGGCGGACAGCCCCAGCATTTT. This sequence encodes CASSLHGQGGQPQHF.

This CDR3 reads CASSEGFGGAYYGYTF. The CDR3 region has the DNA TGTGCCAGCAGTGAAGGGTTCGGAGGGGCCTACTATGGCTACACCTTC. V is TRBV6-1 and J is TRBJ1-2; TRBD1 might be the D (5 bases). CDR3 size: 16 residues. Germline-derived CDR1 and CDR2 are MNHNS and SASEGT. Deletions cut 1 base from V and 3 bases from J, with 15 bases between.

The chain employs TRBV6-1 and TRBJ2-3; D might be TRBD2 (7 bases). V dropped 2 bases and J dropped 4 bases, with 19 bases sitting between them. This CDR3 region has 17 residues. Germline CDR1 MNHNS, CDR2 SASEGT. For the CDR3, the DNA is TGTGCCAGCAGTGAAAAAAGGAGAACAGGGAGGGCAGATACGCAGTATTTT. Protein: CASSEKRRTGRADTQYF.

The chain recombines TRBV29-1 with TRBJ2-1; 9 bases are shared with TRBD1. Germline CDR1 SQVTM, CDR2 ANQGSEA. With V trimmed by 6 bases and J by 5 bases, 8 bases remained unmatched. This CDR3 has 14 residues. The CDR3 DNA follows: TGCAGCGTATCGAACCGGGACAGGGACAATGAGCAGTTCTTC. Its protein product is CSVSNRDRDNEQFF.

J is TRBJ2-2 and V is TRBV21-1; the table calls TRBD2, which could not be checked here. TRBV21-1 is classified as a pseudogene. The length of the CDR3 is 17 residues. The CDR3 reads CASSIRDGGRSPGELFF. The CDR3 DNA reads TGTGCCAGCAGCATCCGAGACGGCGGGAGGAGCCCCGGGGAGCTGTTTTTT.

V usage is TRBV11-2 and J usage is TRBJ1-1; TRBD1 might be the D (5 bases). The CDR3 is made up of 12 amino acids. Trimming shortened V by 0 bases and J by 9 bases, and 8 bases separated the two germline ends. From germline, CDR1 is SGHAT and CDR2 FQNNGV. The CDR3 sequence is CASSLDRVQAFF. CDR3 coding DNA: TGTGCCAGCAGCTTAGACAGGGTCCAAGCTTTCTTT.

Only one count was recorded for this clone. In DNA form, the CDR3 reads TGCGCCAGCAGGCCCGGAGCTAGCACAGATACGCAGTATTTT. This translates into CASRPGASTDTQYF. The rearrangement links TRBV5-1 to TRBJ2-3; D gene ambiguous. The germline V and J ends were trimmed by 5 bases and 0 bases, with 10 bases remaining between them. Germline-derived CDR1 and CDR2 are SGHRS and YFSETQ. This CDR3 region has 14 residues.

The J gene is TRBJ2-7, the V gene TRBV7-2; TRBD2 matches at 8 bases. Germline CDR1 is SGHTA and CDR2 is FQGNSA. The CDR3 length is 16 residues. V lost 5 bases, J lost 3 bases, and 12 bases stayed unmatched. In nucleotides, the CDR3 is TGTGCCAGCAGCCGTCAGCGGGCTAGCGGGCTCTACGAGCAGTACTTC. Translated, it gives CASSRQRASGLYEQYF.